This T cell receptor (beta chain) was obtained from a study of T cell responses to AZD1222 COVID-19 vaccine. The CDR3 has 14 residues. V lost 1 base to trimming and J lost 7 bases, with 13 bases between them. Germline CDR1 reads SGHTA; CDR2 reads FQGNSA. Clones were read by immunoSEQ multiplex PCR, and TCRdb kept only the in-frame ones, dropping some. The sample shows some 130,000 clones, approximately 88% of them seen only once. Study outcomes and limitations: Every sample of the repertoires postdated the peak T cell response. Seropositive status at baseline applied to only a handful of AZD1222 recipients.

About this clone: Antigen: not known.

The source was peripheral blood, collected on day 0 of AZD1222 vaccination. The V gene is TRBV7-2, the J gene TRBJ1-2; TRBD1 might be the D (5 bases). The clonotype comes from an adult in good health. Here the CDR3 reads CASSLERGSSGYTF. The DNA for the CDR3 is TGTGCCAGCAGCTTAGAGAGGGGATCGAGTGGCTACACCTTC. Complete variable domain (other parts from reference TRBV7-2 and TRBJ1-2): GAGVSQSPSNKVTEKGKDVELRCDPISGHTALYWYRQSLGQGLEFLIYFQGNSAPDKSGLPSDRFSAERTGGSVSTLTIQRTQQEDSAVYLCASSLERGSSGYTFGSGTRLTVV.